This T cell receptor (beta chain) derives from a study of technical replicates of blood from several donors. Produced via immunoSEQ multiplex PCR; TCRdb's table is partial and in-frame only. The table includes 10,000 to 15,000 clones, 90% to 95% detected once. Sequenced: PBMCs. The receptor comes from a human donor in good health.

In DNA, the CDR3 is TGTGCCAGCAGCCAGGGGACCCAGCCTACTAATGAAAAACTGTTTTTT. This sequence encodes CASSQGTQPTNEKLFF. The rearrangement joins TRBV7-8 to TRBJ1-4; TRBD1 is a possible D gene (6 bases). The germline V gene has CDR1 SGHVS and CDR2 FQNEAQ. V dropped 5 bases and J dropped 2 bases, with 15 bases sitting between them. The CDR3 is made up of 16 amino acids.